This T cell receptor beta chain appears in the sequencing data of a study of T cell responses to AZD1222 COVID-19 vaccine (dated by TCRdb to the early 2020s). Some background on the complete study: AZD1222 recipients given second doses at about 4 weeks or at about 12 weeks were pooled, since spike-specific TCR depth and breadth were not found to differ between the two schedules. TCR sequencing was performed for fewer than 250 trial participants, of whom about 200 were given two doses of AZD1222 and around 26 were given two doses of MenACWY control vaccine. Trial participants were enrolled by age into subgroups of 18-55, 56-69 and 70-plus years, and roughly 160, 29 and 62 TCR-sequenced participants, respectively, were included in these subgroups. On the study overall, not on this receptor specifically: The 56-69-year group was small, and its depth increase did not reach significance, likely because of low power. A significant rise in spike-specific TCR breadth and depth was observed after two AZD1222 doses relative to day 0 and relative to MenACWY recipients. Conclusions about previously exposed vaccinees are limited, since just 6 or 7 AZD1222 recipients were seropositive for SARS-CoV-2 at baseline. The vaccine-associated CD4 TCRs covered the entire spike protein, and the dominant responses fell in regions 160-218 and 743-854. Reportedly, close to half of the unique spike-specific TCRs recognized epitopes lying outside the regions that are mutated in the B.1.351 and B.1.1.7 variants. Most participants were white British and females outnumbered males, and the authors suggested that clonal diversity may have been underestimated. No day 14 peak-response samples were available, so repertoires were characterized only after the peak T cell response.

The sample's time point label is to be understood as: baseline before first vaccination. Vaccinee samples were obtained from the UK trials COV001 and COV002, which included a single-blind randomized controlled phase 2/3 trial of AZD1222 (ChAdOx1 nCoV-19) in healthy adults. For TCRbeta chain sequencing, PBMC samples from trial participants were taken at day 0 and at day 28 after the second dose. The CDR3 regions of human TCRbeta chains were subjected to immunosequencing. Per the original workflow: TCRs in the repertoires were matched against a reference library of SARS-CoV-2-specific TCRs that had been generated with the MIRA antigen-specificity platform. Breadth meant the fraction of unique TCRs that were SARS-CoV-2-associated, whereas depth meant the fraction of total T cells that were SARS-CoV-2-associated. Using the MIRA data, each spike-specific TCR was mapped to the spike region that the TCR reacts to and placed in a CD4 or CD8 class. Log10-transformed breadth and depth values were compared by one-way ANOVA with Sidak's multiple comparisons tests. TCRdb's version of the immuneACCESS table is confined to in-frame rearrangements and falls short of the full clone set. An unresolved V gene accounts for under half of the shortfall where checked; the remainder is of unknown origin. That table gives V, J and clone size, and the DNA gave D and trimming. For this sample there are 150,000 or so clones; 70% to 90% appear just once. The ten largest clones add up to just over 5% of the sample.

Including the terminal cysteine and phenylalanine, the CDR3 comprises 12 residues. The only DNA kept is the CDR3, 36 bases in frame from the first base. CDR1 and CDR2 are drawn from the germline V gene: SNHLY, FYNNEI. Relative to germline, V is 11 bases shorter and J is 1 base shorter, with 11 bases between their ends. Notes on this clone: It has no known antigen specificity. No base qualities exist here, and no much larger clone lies one base off it.

This receptor was taken from an adult in good health. This chain is built from TRBV2 and TRBJ1-2; a weak D assignment points to TRBD1 (6 bases agree). This specimen was peripheral blood, taken on day 0 of AZD1222 vaccination. This receptor carries the CDR3 CASRGDNYGYTF. The bases are TGTGCCTCGAGGGGGGATAACTATGGCTACACCTTC.